A single sample gave rise to the 24 T cell receptor beta chains below, sequenced in a study of blood T cells in healthy people across ages. The authors ran a second PCR of roughly 6 to 11 cycles using a sample-barcoded 5' primer and a J-beta primer mix. TCRdb itself ran the 5' RACE reads through MiXCR, one entry per CDR3 protein. The data show 450,000 to 700,000 distinct CDR3 sequences, 25% to 30% seen once. The sample taken for sequencing was blood. Receptors were obtained from a woman in her 70s in good health.

The chain has TRBV29-1 and TRBJ2-3; D unclear. This CDR3 is built from 14 residues. V lost 0 bases, J lost 3 bases, and 10 bases lay in between. Per germline, CDR1 SQVTM and CDR2 ANQGSEA. CDR3: CSVEDNGFTDTQYF. Written as DNA, the CDR3 is TGCAGCGTTGAAGATAATGGCTTTACAGATACGCAGTATTTT.

CDR3 coding DNA: TGCAGCGTTGAAACTTGGATAGGGGATTATGGGGAGCTGTTTTTT. Residues: CSVETWIGDYGELFF. The J gene is TRBJ2-2, the V gene TRBV29-1, with D possibly matching TRBD1 (5 bases). The CDR3 is 15 amino acids. CDR1 is SQVTM and CDR2 is ANQGSEA in the germline V gene. V gave up 2 bases and J gave up 8 bases, with 18 bases separating them.

The rearrangement links TRBV4-2 to TRBJ2-2; D unresolved. This CDR3 region has 17 residues. Germline lookup yields CDR1 LGHNA and CDR2 YNFKEQ. V was pared by 0 bases and J by 3 bases, with 14 bases between. This chain's CDR3 is CASSQESVAAHTGELFF. In DNA, the CDR3 is TGTGCCAGCAGCCAAGAGAGTGTGGCGGCTCACACCGGGGAGCTGTTTTTT.

The genes are TRBV5-1 and TRBJ2-1; D could derive from TRBD1 or TRBD2 (5 bases each). The CDR3 has 16 amino acids. Germline CDR1 and CDR2: SGHRS and YFSETQ. The V end was cut by 2 bases, the J end by 0 bases, with 12 bases between. DNA of the CDR3: TGCGCCAGCAGCTTCTCGGGGCAAAGCTCCTACAATGAGCAGTTCTTC. Its translation: CASSFSGQSSYNEQFF.

This clonotype was counted a few times. The chain is built from TRBV12-3 or TRBV12-4 and TRBJ1-2; 7 nucleotides agree with TRBD1. The CDR3 is made up of 13 amino acids. The V segment lost 6 bases and the J segment 3 bases; nucleotides outside the gene matches: 4. CDR3 DNA sequence: TGTGCCAGCAGGGAACAGGGGTACTATGGCTACACCTTC. Protein sequence: CASREQGYYGYTF.

In its sample, this clonotype was seen a few times. The chain uses TRBV11-2 and TRBJ1-1; 8 bases agree with TRBD1. After removal of 5 bases from V and 3 bases from J, the junction contained 11 bases not matched to a gene. The CDR3 sequence is 16 residues long. Looked up from germline, CDR1 is SGHAT and CDR2 is FQNNGV. CDR3 nucleotide sequence: TGTGCCAGCAGCCAGCATACAACAGGGGGGGACACTGAAGCTTTCTTT. Translated, it gives CASSQHTTGGDTEAFF.

This clonotype has only a few counts. V and J are TRBV7-2 and TRBJ1-2; D is ambiguous. Germline lookup yields CDR1 SGHTA and CDR2 FQGNSA. This CDR3 contains 14 residues. V lost 2 bases, J lost 8 bases, and 15 bases lay in between. The CDR3 loop is CASSLNGAAGGYTF. DNA of the CDR3: TGTGCCAGCAGCTTAAACGGAGCGGCGGGGGGCTACACCTTC.

This clonotype has only a few counts. The CDR3 sequence: CASSYARGNSPLHF. The CDR3 bases are TGTGCCAGCAGTTACGCCAGGGGCAATTCACCCCTCCACTTT. This sequence joins TRBV6-2 or TRBV6-3 and TRBJ1-6, with a tentative D call TRBD1 (6 bases). Germline CDR1 MNHEY, CDR2 SVGEGT. V lost 2 bases and J 7 bases, leaving 9 bases between the germline ends. There are 14 residues in the CDR3.

This clonotype was observed a few times. The rearrangement joins TRBV21-1 to TRBJ2-4; the D call in the table, TRBD1, was not verified against the DNA. TRBV21-1 is a pseudogene. This CDR3 region has 17 residues. The CDR3 nucleotides read TGTGCCAGCAGCAAAGGATGGGGGGGGGCGGCCAAAAACATTCAGTACTTC. Residues: CASSKGWGGAAKNIQYF.

The chain recombines TRBV3-1 with TRBJ2-5, with a weak D call TRBD2 (5 bases). The V end was cut by 7 bases, the J end by 4 bases, with 10 bases between. Germline CDR1 reads LGHDT; CDR2 reads YNNKEL (reference sequence). CDR3 length equals 12 residues. DNA for the CDR3: TGTGCCAGCACGGGGTATGGAGAGACCCAGTACTTC. Encoded protein: CASTGYGETQYF.

The gene calls are TRBV4-2 and TRBJ2-1; D is unclear. From germline, CDR1 is LGHNA and CDR2 YNFKEQ. This CDR3 region has 16 residues. The V end lost 2 bases, the J end lost 6 bases, and 17 bases lay between the germline ends. The CDR3 is CASSQREYTPGNEQFF. The CDR3 bases are TGTGCCAGCAGCCAACGCGAGTACACCCCCGGCAATGAGCAGTTCTTC.

The chain employs TRBV7-9 and TRBJ1-3; D call uncertain. The germline V gene encodes CDR1 SEHNR and CDR2 FQNEAQ (reference sequence). The CDR3 covers 15 residues. The germline V and J ends were trimmed by 3 bases and 3 bases, with 12 bases remaining between them. CDR3 DNA: TGTGCCAGCAGCTTGACGGGGTATAGTGGAAACACCATATATTTT. This encodes CASSLTGYSGNTIYF.

The chain employs TRBV19 and TRBJ2-5; 8 positions agree with TRBD2. The germline V gene encodes CDR1 LNHDA and CDR2 SQIVND (reference sequence). This CDR3 spans 15 amino acids. V lost 5 bases and J lost 4; bases outside the gene matches: 9. CDR3 in DNA: TGTGCCAGTAGTGTCCAGCGGGGGACGGCAGAGACCCAGTACTTC. This codes for CASSVQRGTAETQYF. The entire variable domain, with the rest obtained from reference TRBV19 and TRBJ2-5, is as follows: DGGITQSPKYLFRKEGQNVTLSCEQNLNHDAMYWYRQDPGQGLRLIYYSQIVNDFQKGDIAEGYSVSREKKESFPLTVTSAQKNPTAFYLCASSVQRGTAETQYFGPGTRLLVL.

The chain joins TRBV30 to TRBJ2-7; 7 bases are a match to TRBD1. There are 11 residues in the CDR3. V lost 2 bases and J lost 12; bases outside the gene matches: 7. From germline, CDR1 is GTSNPN and CDR2 SVGIG (reference sequence). The chain's CDR3 is CAWSKQGVLYF. The CDR3 nucleotides are TGTGCCTGGAGTAAGCAGGGGGTACTGTACTTC.

This clonotype was seen ten or more times. This rearrangement joins TRBV12-3 or TRBV12-4 to TRBJ1-2; D call uncertain. The CDR3 extends over 13 amino acids. V lost 2 bases and J 2 bases, leaving 6 bases between the germline ends. Written as DNA, the CDR3 is TGTGCCAGCAGTTTAAGGGCGAACTATGGCTACACCTTC. It yields the protein CASSLRANYGYTF.

There are a few counts of this clonotype. The V and J genes are TRBV29-1 and TRBJ2-7; unclear D gene. CDR1 is SQVTM, CDR2 ANQGSEA, per germline. V lost 0 bases to trimming and J lost 5 bases, with 11 bases between them. The CDR3 loop spans 13 amino acids. The CDR3: CSVEDPTTDEQYF. The CDR3 DNA is TGCAGCGTTGAAGATCCTACAACCGACGAGCAGTACTTC.

The rearrangement uses TRBV18 and TRBJ2-1; TRBD2 matches at 11 bases. The germline CDR1 and CDR2 sequences are KGHSH and LQKENI. This CDR3 has 16 amino acids. Trimming cost V 1 base and J 9 bases; bases outside gene matches: 8. The CDR3 nucleotides read TGTGCCAGCTCACCACAGAAACTAGCGGGGGAGAGTGAGCAGTTCTTC. It encodes CASSPQKLAGESEQFF. Based on the CDR3 plus reference TRBV18 and TRBJ2-1, the full variable domain is NAGVMQNPRHLVRRRGQEARLRCSPMKGHSHVYWYRQLPEEGLKFMVYLQKENIIDESGMPKERFSAEFPKEGPSILRIQQVVRGDSAAYFCASSPQKLAGESEQFFGPGTRLTVL.

There are a few counts of this clonotype. This chain uses TRBV6-2 or TRBV6-3 with TRBJ1-5; TRBD1 agrees at 7 bases. Losses at the gene ends were 4 bases for V and 2 bases for J; bases not matched to a gene: 5. The V gene's germline CDR1 is MNHEY and CDR2 SVGEGT. The CDR3 covers 15 residues. CDR3 protein: CASSSGGAGNQPQHF. CDR3 bases: TGTGCCAGCAGTTCAGGGGGGGCAGGCAATCAGCCCCAGCATTTT.

The V call is TRBV20-1, the J call TRBJ2-3; TRBD1 agrees at 9 bases. Losses at the gene ends were 5 bases for V and 6 bases for J; bases not matched to a gene: 12. Looked up from germline, CDR1 is DFQATT and CDR2 is SNEGSKA (reference sequence). This CDR3 comprises 15 residues. The CDR3 is CSAGTGTFMRDTQYF. In DNA form, the CDR3 reads TGCAGTGCTGGGACAGGGACGTTCATGAGGGATACGCAGTATTTT.

This clonotype was observed a single time. The rearrangement uses TRBV6-2 or TRBV6-3 and TRBJ2-3; D is possibly TRBD1 (6 bases). CDR1 MNHEY and CDR2 SVGEGT come from the germline V gene. The CDR3 extends over 17 amino acids. V was trimmed by 6 bases and J by 0 bases, leaving 19 bases between them. The CDR3: CASRKTGTLSSTDTQYF. CDR3 DNA: TGTGCCAGCAGGAAGACCGGGACACTATCTAGCACAGATACGCAGTATTTT.

Only a few counts were recorded for this clonotype. The CDR3 nucleotides are TGCAGTGCTAGATTCAGTAGGAGTTACGAGCAGTACTTC. Protein product: CSARFSRSYEQYF. The genes are TRBV20-1 and TRBJ2-7; D not resolved. Between the trimmed V and J ends, which lost 2 bases and 4 bases, there was a span of 12 bases. Germline CDR1 reads DFQATT; CDR2 reads SNEGSKA (reference sequence). The CDR3 sequence is 13 residues long.

V and J are TRBV9 and TRBJ2-1; the match to TRBD2 covers 7 bases. The J call is uncertain, as TRBJ2-7 better fits the DNA end. This CDR3 contains 15 residues. CDR1 and CDR2 from the germline V gene are SGDLS and YYNGEE. The CDR3 is CASSVAPSGAYEQYF. In nucleotides, the CDR3 is TGTGCCAGCAGCGTAGCTCCCAGCGGGGCCTACGAGCAGTACTTC.

V usage is TRBV11-3 and J usage is TRBJ2-1; 10 nucleotides line up with TRBD2. The V gene end was trimmed by 3 bases and the J gene end by 15 bases; junction bases not matched to a gene: 11. The CDR3 loop spans 14 amino acids. CDR1 is SGHNT, CDR2 YENEEA, per germline. The CDR3 region has the DNA TGTGCCAGCAGCTTCACCCTAACTAGCGGGGAGTTGTTCTTC. It encodes CASSFTLTSGELFF.

This clonotype was observed a handful of times. V and J are TRBV6-6 and TRBJ2-1, with 7 bases aligning to TRBD1. The CDR3 sequence is 14 residues long. In germline, CDR1 is MNHNY, CDR2 SVGAGI (reference sequence). V gave up 8 bases and J gave up 5 bases; unmatched junction bases: 9. The CDR3 DNA reads as TGTGCCAGCGTGCCTTTGGACAGGCACAATGAGCAGTTCTTC. It translates to CASVPLDRHNEQFF.